Listed here is a single T cell receptor beta chain. The CDR3 has 11 residues. These data come from a study of blood T cell repertoires in COVID-19. Study at large: Samples representing acute and convalescent COVID-19 were sourced from the United States, Italy and Spain.

Original processing methods: Cell counts per sample came from amplifying reference gene primers. Repertoires were generated with immunoSEQ multiplex PCR, while TCRdb's copy carries only in-frame clones and drops some. V and J calls and clone size are copied from that table; D and trimming were computed from the DNA. The sample holds 41,000 or so clones, around 90% seen once. The source material was peripheral blood. The receptor's source is a man in his sixties with acute or convalescent COVID-19. The J gene is TRBJ2-7, the V gene TRBV21-1; TRBD2, the table's D call, was not compared with the DNA. TRBV21-1 is shown as a pseudogene. The CDR3 sequence is CASGQLAGFYF. The CDR3 coding sequence is TGTGCCAGCGGACAACTAGCGGGCTTTTACTTC.